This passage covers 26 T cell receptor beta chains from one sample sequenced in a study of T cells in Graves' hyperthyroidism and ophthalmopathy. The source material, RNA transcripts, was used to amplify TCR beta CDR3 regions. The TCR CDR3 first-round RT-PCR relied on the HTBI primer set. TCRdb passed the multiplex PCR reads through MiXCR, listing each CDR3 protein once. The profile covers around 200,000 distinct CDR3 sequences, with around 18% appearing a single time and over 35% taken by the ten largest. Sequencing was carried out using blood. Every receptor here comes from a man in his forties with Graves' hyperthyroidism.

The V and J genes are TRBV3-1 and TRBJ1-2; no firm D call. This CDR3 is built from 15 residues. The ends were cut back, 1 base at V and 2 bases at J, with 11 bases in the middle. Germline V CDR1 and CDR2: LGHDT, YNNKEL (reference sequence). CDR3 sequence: CASSQATVPNYGYTF. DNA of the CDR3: TGTGCCAGCAGCCAAGCCACGGTCCCCAACTATGGCTACACCTTC.

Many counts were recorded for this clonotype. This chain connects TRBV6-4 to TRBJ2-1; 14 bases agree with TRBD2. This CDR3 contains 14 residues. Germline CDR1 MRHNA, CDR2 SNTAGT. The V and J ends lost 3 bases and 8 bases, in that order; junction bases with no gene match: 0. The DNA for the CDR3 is TGTGCCAGCAGTGAGGGACTAGCGGGGGATGAGCAGTTCTTC. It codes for CASSEGLAGDEQFF.

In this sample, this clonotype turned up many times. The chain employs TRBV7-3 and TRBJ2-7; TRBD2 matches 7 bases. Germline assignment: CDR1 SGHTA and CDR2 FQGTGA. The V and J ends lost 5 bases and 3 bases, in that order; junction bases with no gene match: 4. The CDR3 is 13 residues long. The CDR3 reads CASSSSSGYEQYF. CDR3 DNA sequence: TGTGCCAGCAGCAGCTCTAGCGGCTACGAGCAGTACTTC. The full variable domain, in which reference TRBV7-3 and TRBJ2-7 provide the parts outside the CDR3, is GAGVSQTPSNKVTEKGKYVELRCDPISGHTALYWYRQSLGQGPEFLIYFQGTGAADDSGLPNDRFFAVRPEGSVSTLKIQRTERGDSAVYLCASSSSSGYEQYFGPGTRLTVT.

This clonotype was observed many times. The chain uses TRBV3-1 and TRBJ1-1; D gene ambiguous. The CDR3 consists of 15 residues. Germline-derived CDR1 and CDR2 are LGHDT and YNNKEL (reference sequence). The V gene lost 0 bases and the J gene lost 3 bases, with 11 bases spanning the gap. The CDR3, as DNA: TGTGCCAGCAGCCAAGAGTTTGGGTTACACACTGAAGCTTTCTTT. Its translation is CASSQEFGLHTEAFF.

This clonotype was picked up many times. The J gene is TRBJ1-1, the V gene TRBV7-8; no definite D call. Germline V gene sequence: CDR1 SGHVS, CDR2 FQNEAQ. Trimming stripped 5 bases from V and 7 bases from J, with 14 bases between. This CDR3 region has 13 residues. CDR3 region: CASSPRWSGEAFF. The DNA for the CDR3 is TGTGCCAGCAGCCCTAGGTGGAGCGGTGAAGCTTTCTTT.

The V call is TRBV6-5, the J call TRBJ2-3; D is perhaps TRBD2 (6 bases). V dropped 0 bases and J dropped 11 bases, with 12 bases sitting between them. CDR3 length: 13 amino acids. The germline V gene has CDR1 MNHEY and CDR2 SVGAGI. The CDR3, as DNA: TGTGCCAGCAGTTACTCAGGAGGGATGGGGCAGTATTTT. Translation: CASSYSGGMGQYF.

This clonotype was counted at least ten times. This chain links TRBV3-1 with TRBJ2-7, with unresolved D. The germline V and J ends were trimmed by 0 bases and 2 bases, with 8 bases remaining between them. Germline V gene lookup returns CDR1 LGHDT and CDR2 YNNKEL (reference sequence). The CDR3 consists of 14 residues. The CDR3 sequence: CASSQDLAAYEQYF. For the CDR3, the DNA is TGTGCCAGCAGCCAAGATCTGGCAGCCTACGAGCAGTACTTC.

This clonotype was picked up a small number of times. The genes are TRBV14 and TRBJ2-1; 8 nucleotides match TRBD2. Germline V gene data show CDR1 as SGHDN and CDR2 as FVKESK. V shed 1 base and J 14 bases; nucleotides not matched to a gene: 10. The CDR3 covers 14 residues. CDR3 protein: CASSQVSYGGGEFF. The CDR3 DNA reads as TGTGCCAGCAGCCAAGTCTCTTACGGGGGGGGCGAGTTCTTC.

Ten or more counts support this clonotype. The CDR3: CAISSGTGELFF. In nucleotides, the CDR3 is TGTGCCATCTCCTCGGGGACCGGGGAGCTGTTTTTT. The V call is TRBV10-3, the J call TRBJ2-2; TRBD2 might be the D (5 bases). Germline V lookup: CDR1 ENHRY, CDR2 SYGVKD. V shed 8 bases and J shed 5 bases, with 9 bases lying between them. The CDR3 is 12 residues long.

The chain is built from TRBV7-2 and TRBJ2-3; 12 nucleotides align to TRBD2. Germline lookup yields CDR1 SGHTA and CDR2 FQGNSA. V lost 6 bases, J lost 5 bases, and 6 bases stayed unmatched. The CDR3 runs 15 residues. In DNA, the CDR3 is TGTGCCAGCAGACTCCTAGCGGGGGGGCAAGATACGCAGTATTTT. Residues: CASRLLAGGQDTQYF.

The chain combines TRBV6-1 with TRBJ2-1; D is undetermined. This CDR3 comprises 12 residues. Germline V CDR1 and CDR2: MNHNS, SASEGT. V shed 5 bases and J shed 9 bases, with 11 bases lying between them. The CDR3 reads CASSRTPGEQFF. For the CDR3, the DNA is TGTGCCAGCAGTAGGACCCCGGGTGAGCAGTTCTTC.

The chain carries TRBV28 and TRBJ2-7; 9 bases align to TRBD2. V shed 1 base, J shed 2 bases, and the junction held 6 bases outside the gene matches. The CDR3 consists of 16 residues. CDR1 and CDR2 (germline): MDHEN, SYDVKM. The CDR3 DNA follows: TGTGCCAGCAGTTTATTTAAGGCGGGAGGGCCCTACGAGCAGTACTTC. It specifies CASSLFKAGGPYEQYF.

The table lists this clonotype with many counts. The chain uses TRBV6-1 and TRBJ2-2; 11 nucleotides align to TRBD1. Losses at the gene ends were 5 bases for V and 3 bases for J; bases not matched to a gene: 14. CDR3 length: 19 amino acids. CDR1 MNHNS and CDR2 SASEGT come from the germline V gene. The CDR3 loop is CASSRRTGGTSQYTGELFF. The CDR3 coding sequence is TGTGCCAGCAGTAGACGGACAGGGGGCACATCGCAATACACCGGGGAGCTGTTTTTT.

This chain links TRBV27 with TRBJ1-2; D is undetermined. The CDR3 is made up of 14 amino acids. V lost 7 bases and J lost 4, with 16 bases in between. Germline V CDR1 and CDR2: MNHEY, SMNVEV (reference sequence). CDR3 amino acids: CASNPGGLGYGYTF. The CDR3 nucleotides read TGTGCCAGCAACCCGGGCGGGCTTGGCTATGGCTACACCTTC.

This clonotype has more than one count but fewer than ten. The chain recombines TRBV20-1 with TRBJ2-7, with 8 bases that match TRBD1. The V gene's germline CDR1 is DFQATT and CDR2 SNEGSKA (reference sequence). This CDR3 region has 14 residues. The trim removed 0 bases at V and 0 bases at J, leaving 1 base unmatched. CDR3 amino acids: CSARDRGLSYEQYF. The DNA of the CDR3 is TGCAGTGCTAGAGACAGGGGGCTCTCCTACGAGCAGTACTTC.

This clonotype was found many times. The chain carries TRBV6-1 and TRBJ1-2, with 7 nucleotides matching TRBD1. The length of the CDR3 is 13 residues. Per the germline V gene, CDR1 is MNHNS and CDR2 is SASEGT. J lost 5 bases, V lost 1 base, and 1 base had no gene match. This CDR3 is CASSEDRGYGYTF. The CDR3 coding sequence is TGTGCCAGCAGTGAAGACAGGGGTTATGGCTACACCTTC.

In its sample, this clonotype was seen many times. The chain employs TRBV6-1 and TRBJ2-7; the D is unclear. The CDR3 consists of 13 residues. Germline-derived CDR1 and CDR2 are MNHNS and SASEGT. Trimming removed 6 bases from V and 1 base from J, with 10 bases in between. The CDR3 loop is CASSYRISYEQYF. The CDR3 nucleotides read TGTGCCAGCAGCTACCGCATTTCCTACGAGCAGTACTTC.

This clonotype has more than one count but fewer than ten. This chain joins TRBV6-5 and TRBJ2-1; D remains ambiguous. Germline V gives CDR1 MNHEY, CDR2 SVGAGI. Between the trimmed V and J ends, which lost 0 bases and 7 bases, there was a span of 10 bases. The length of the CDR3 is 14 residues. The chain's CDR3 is CASSYSGLRNEQFF. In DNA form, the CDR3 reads TGTGCCAGCAGTTACTCTGGCCTTAGGAATGAGCAGTTCTTC.

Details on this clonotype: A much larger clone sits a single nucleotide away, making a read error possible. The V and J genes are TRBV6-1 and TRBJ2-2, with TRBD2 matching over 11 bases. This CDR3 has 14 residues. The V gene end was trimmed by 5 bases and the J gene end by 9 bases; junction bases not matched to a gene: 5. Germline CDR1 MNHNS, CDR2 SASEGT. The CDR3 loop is CASSLAGGTRELFF. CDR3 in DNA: TGTGCCAGCAGTCTAGCGGGGGGAACCAGGGAGCTGTTTTTT.

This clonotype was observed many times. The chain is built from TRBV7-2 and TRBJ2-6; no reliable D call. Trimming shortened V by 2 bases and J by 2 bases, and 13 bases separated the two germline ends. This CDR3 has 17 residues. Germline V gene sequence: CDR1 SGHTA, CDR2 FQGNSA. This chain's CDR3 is CASSLYRQITGANVLTF. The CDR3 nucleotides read TGTGCCAGCAGCTTATACAGACAAATAACTGGGGCCAACGTCCTGACTTTC.

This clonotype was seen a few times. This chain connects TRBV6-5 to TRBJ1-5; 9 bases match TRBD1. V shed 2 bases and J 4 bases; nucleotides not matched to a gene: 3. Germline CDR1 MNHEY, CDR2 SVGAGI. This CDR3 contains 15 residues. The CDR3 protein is CASSYSGTGNQPQHF. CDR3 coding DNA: TGTGCCAGCAGTTACAGTGGGACAGGGAATCAGCCCCAGCATTTT.

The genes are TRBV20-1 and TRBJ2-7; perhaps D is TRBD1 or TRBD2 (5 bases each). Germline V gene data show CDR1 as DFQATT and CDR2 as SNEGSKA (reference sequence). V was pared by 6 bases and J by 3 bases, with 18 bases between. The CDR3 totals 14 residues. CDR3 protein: CSAHRGLSNYEQYF. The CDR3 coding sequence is TGCAGTGCGCACCGGGGCTTATCCAACTACGAGCAGTACTTC.

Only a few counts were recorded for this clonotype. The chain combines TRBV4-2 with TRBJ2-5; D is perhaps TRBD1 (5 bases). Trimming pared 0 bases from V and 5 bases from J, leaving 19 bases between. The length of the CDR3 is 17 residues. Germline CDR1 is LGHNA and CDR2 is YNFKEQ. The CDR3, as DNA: TGTGCCAGCAGCCAAGAGGGTACAGGCGTCGTCGTGGAGACCCAGTACTTC. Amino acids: CASSQEGTGVVVETQYF.

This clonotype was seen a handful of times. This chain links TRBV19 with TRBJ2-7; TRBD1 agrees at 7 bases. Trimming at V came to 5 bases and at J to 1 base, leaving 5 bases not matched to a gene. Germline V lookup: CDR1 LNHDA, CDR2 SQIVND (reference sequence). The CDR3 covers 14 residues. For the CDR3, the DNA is TGTGCCAGTAGTTCGACAGGGCTATCCTACGAGCAGTACTTC. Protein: CASSSTGLSYEQYF. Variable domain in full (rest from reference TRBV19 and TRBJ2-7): DGGITQSPKYLFRKEGQNVTLSCEQNLNHDAMYWYRQDPGQGLRLIYYSQIVNDFQKGDIAEGYSVSREKKESFPLTVTSAQKNPTAFYLCASSSTGLSYEQYFGPGTRLTVT.

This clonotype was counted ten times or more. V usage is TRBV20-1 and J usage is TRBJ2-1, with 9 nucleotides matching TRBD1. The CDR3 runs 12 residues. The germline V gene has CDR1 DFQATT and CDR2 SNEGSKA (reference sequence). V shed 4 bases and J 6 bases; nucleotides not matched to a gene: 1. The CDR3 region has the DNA TGCAGTGCTACGGACAGGGGCAATGAGCAGTTCTTC. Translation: CSATDRGNEQFF.

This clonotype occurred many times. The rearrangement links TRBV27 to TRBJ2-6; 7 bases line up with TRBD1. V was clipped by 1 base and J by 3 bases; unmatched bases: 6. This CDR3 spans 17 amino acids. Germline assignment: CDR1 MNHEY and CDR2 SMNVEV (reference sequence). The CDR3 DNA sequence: TGTGCCAGCAGTTTATTCTCACAGGGGCTTGGGGCCAACGTCCTGACTTTC. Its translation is CASSLFSQGLGANVLTF.